This T cell receptor beta chain stems from a study of T-cell reconstitution after alpha-beta-depleted transplantation in children. Deletions cut 1 base from V and 8 bases from J, with 12 bases between. The length of the CDR3 is 15 residues. Per germline, CDR1 SGHVS and CDR2 FQNEAQ. This clonotype was picked up a small number of times. The TCRbeta library was prepared with unique molecular identifiers. TCRdb reprocessed the PCR reads with MiXCR, giving one entry per CDR3 protein. Of 300,000 or so distinct CDR3 sequences listed, almost 10% are singletons. The V gene is TRBV7-8, the J gene TRBJ1-6; weak D call: TRBD1 (5 bases). This clonotype originated in a human donor who donated a stem cell graft to a child with SCID. The sequences come from PBMCs from the stem cell graft donor, collected from the stem cell graft. CDR3: CASSLVGGSDSPLHF. CDR3 nucleotides: TGTGCCAGCAGCTTAGTGGGGGGTTCTGATTCACCCCTCCACTTT.